These 24 T cell receptor beta chains share one sample of origin, sequenced in a study of blood T cell repertoires in COVID-19. Data came from immunoSEQ multiplex PCR; TCRdb stores just in-frame clones and leaves some out. The sample shows about 140,000 clones, approximately 90% of them seen only once. The sequenced material came from peripheral blood. Every receptor here comes from a man aged 55-75 years with active or convalescent COVID-19.

The V call is TRBV7-2, the J call TRBJ1-6, with 7 bases that match TRBD1. V was clipped by 7 bases and J by 2 bases; unmatched bases: 8. The CDR3 loop spans 16 amino acids. Germline V lookup: CDR1 SGHTA, CDR2 FQGNSA. CDR3 residues: CASTLDREAYNSPLHF. The DNA of the CDR3 is TGTGCCAGCACCCTCGACAGGGAGGCCTATAATTCACCCCTCCACTTT.

J is TRBJ1-5 and V is TRBV28, with 11 bases lining up with TRBD1. CDR1 MDHEN and CDR2 SYDVKM come from the germline V gene. This CDR3 is built from 16 residues. The J segment lost 7 bases and the V segment lost 5 bases, leaving 10 bases of the junction unmatched. The CDR3 region is CASSGRTGGARQPQHF. CDR3 sequence (DNA): TGTGCCAGCAGTGGCCGGACAGGGGGCGCAAGGCAGCCCCAGCATTTT.

This chain links TRBV6-2 or TRBV6-3 with TRBJ1-1; D is possibly TRBD1 (5 bases). Germline CDR1 is MNHEY and CDR2 is SVGEGT. CDR3 length: 15 amino acids. The V and J ends lost 5 bases and 1 base respectively, with 14 bases between them. DNA for the CDR3: TGTGCCAGCAGTCGTCCCATCACAGGGAACACTGAAGCTTTCTTT. Its protein is CASSRPITGNTEAFF.

This clone was found once. Here the CDR3 reads CASSQRTGGYNSPLHF. The CDR3 bases are TGTGCCAGCAGCCAAAGGACAGGGGGATATAATTCACCCCTCCACTTT. V is TRBV7-6 and J is TRBJ1-6, with TRBD1 matching 10 bases. J was trimmed by 4 bases and V by 5 bases; bases with no gene match: 5. The V gene's germline CDR1 is SGHVS and CDR2 FNYEAQ. The CDR3 length is 16 residues.

The table lists this clone with a few counts. The J gene is TRBJ1-2, the V gene TRBV4-2; no clear D gene. With 0 bases removed from V and 2 bases from J, the gap between germline ends came to 13 bases. There are 16 residues in the CDR3. Germline V gene data show CDR1 as LGHNA and CDR2 as YNFKEQ. CDR3 residues: CASSQDNAGQNYGYTF. For the CDR3, the DNA is TGTGCCAGCAGCCAAGACAATGCGGGTCAAAACTATGGCTACACCTTC.

The rearrangement uses TRBV13 and TRBJ2-5, with 7 bases lining up with TRBD1. The germline gives CDR1 PRHDT, CDR2 FYEKMQ (reference sequence). This CDR3 has 13 amino acids. After removal of 5 bases from V and 3 bases from J, the junction contained 3 bases not matched to a gene. The CDR3 DNA reads as TGTGCCAGCAGCACTGGGACAGAAGAGACCCAGTACTTC. Translated, it gives CASSTGTEETQYF.

This clone was seen only a few times. This chain joins TRBV9 and TRBJ1-3; D uncertain. Germline V gives CDR1 SGDLS, CDR2 YYNGEE. The CDR3 length is 15 residues. Trimming pared 0 bases from V and 3 bases from J, leaving 10 bases between. The CDR3 sequence is CASSVDEGFGNTIYF. The CDR3 region has the DNA TGTGCCAGCAGCGTAGATGAGGGCTTTGGAAACACCATATATTTT.

The chain has TRBV5-4 and TRBJ1-4; a weak D match, TRBD1 (5 bases). V lost 0 bases and J lost 3, with 9 bases in between. The CDR3 has 15 residues. Germline V gives CDR1 SGHNT, CDR2 YYREEE (reference sequence). CDR3: CASSLGGRANEKLFF. Written as DNA, the CDR3 is TGTGCCAGCAGCTTGGGGGGCAGGGCTAATGAAAAACTGTTTTTT.

V gene TRBV5-1 combines with J gene TRBJ2-2; D may be TRBD1 (5 bases). This CDR3 contains 15 residues. V lost 0 bases, J lost 4 bases, and 10 bases lay in between. CDR1 and CDR2 (germline): SGHRS, YFSETQ. The CDR3 DNA reads as TGCGCCAGCAGCTTGGCCAGGGTTCTCACCGGGGAGCTGTTTTTT. This encodes CASSLARVLTGELFF.

The table lists this clone with a few counts. J is TRBJ2-7 and V is TRBV7-9, with 8 bases matching TRBD1. CDR3 length: 15 residues. Germline lookup yields CDR1 SEHNR and CDR2 FQNEAQ (reference sequence). J gave up 2 bases and V 3 bases, and 6 bases lay outside the gene matches. CDR3 nucleotide sequence: TGTGCCAGCAGCTTTTTAGGACAGGGAACCTACGAGCAGTACTTC. Amino acid sequence: CASSFLGQGTYEQYF. Supplemented by reference TRBV7-9 and TRBJ2-7, the full variable domain reads DTGVSQNPRHKITKRGQNVTFRCDPISEHNRLYWYRQTLGQGPEFLTYFQNEAQLEKSRLLSDRFSAERPKGSFSTLEIQRTEQGDSAMYLCASSFLGQGTYEQYFGPGTRLTVT.

The rearrangement links TRBV4-3 to TRBJ1-2; the D is unclear. The CDR3 has 15 amino acids. In germline, CDR1 is LGHNA, CDR2 YSLEER. Trimming stripped 1 base from V and 4 bases from J, with 13 bases between. The CDR3 DNA reads TGCGCCAGCAGCCAAGTTTTAGGAGGAGGCTATGGCTACACCTTC. It yields the protein CASSQVLGGGYGYTF.

The chain uses TRBV18 and TRBJ1-5; the D gene is possibly TRBD1 (6 bases). Germline CDR1 reads KGHSH; CDR2 reads LQKENI. V was trimmed by 3 bases and J by 3 bases, leaving 15 bases between them. This CDR3 is 16 amino acids long. Here the CDR3 reads CASSPLGRGNNQPQHF. CDR3 sequence (DNA): TGTGCCAGCTCACCCCTCGGGAGGGGGAACAATCAGCCCCAGCATTTT.

The gene calls are TRBV6-2 or TRBV6-3 and TRBJ2-4; TRBD1 agrees at 7 bases. The germline V gene encodes CDR1 MNHEY and CDR2 SVGEGT. Unmatched junction bases numbered 5, after V lost 4 bases and J lost 5 bases. The CDR3 is made up of 14 amino acids. The CDR3 region is CASSSSDRENIQYF. The CDR3 DNA sequence: TGTGCCAGCAGTTCCTCAGACAGGGAAAACATTCAGTACTTC.

This clone was counted a few times. V is TRBV7-9 and J is TRBJ2-7, with TRBD1 identical over 11 bases. The V and J ends lost 1 base and 5 bases, in that order; junction bases with no gene match: 13. This CDR3 region has 18 residues. The germline V gene encodes CDR1 SEHNR and CDR2 FQNEAQ (reference sequence). The CDR3 region is CASSLGKGRDRGTHEQYF. The CDR3 DNA follows: TGTGCCAGCAGCTTAGGAAAAGGCCGGGACAGGGGGACACACGAGCAGTACTTC.

The V and J genes are TRBV15 and TRBJ1-3; a possible D gene is TRBD1 (6 bases). Germline assignment: CDR1 LNHNV and CDR2 YYDKDF (reference sequence). The CDR3 is 13 amino acids. Between the trimmed V and J ends, which lost 8 bases and 4 bases, there was a span of 12 bases. CDR3 DNA: TGTGCCACCCGACCTCAGGGGGGAAACACCATATATTTT. Translated: CATRPQGGNTIYF.

The rearrangement joins TRBV24-1 to TRBJ2-7; maybe TRBD1 (5 bases). The CDR3 spans 15 residues. Trimming removed 3 bases from V and 0 bases from J, with 11 bases in between. Germline CDR1 and CDR2: KGHDR and SFDVKD. The CDR3 region has the DNA TGTGCCACCAGTGATCCACAGGCCAGCTCCTACGAGCAGTACTTC. Protein product: CATSDPQASSYEQYF.

Here the CDR3 DNA reads TGTGCCAGCAGCTTGGCAGGCGTAAGTGGCTACACCTTC. Translated: CASSLAGVSGYTF. This sequence joins TRBV5-4 and TRBJ1-2; D uncertain. Trimming took 0 bases from V and 7 from J, leaving 10 bases between them. The germline CDR1 and CDR2 sequences are SGHNT and YYREEE (reference sequence). The CDR3 loop spans 13 amino acids.

J is TRBJ2-6 and V is TRBV5-5, with 7 bases lining up with TRBD1. From germline, CDR1 is SGHKS and CDR2 YYEKEE (reference sequence). The V gene end was trimmed by 0 bases and the J gene end by 4 bases; junction bases not matched to a gene: 4. CDR3 size: 16 residues. The CDR3 sequence is CASSLGTGLGANVLTF. The CDR3 nucleotides are TGTGCCAGCAGCTTGGGGACAGGCCTAGGGGCCAACGTCCTGACTTTC.

The chain combines TRBV7-9 with TRBJ2-3; D gene ambiguous. The CDR3 is 12 residues long. Germline CDR1 and CDR2: SEHNR and FQNEAQ (reference sequence). The V gene lost 5 bases and the J gene lost 2 bases, with 5 bases spanning the gap. CDR3 DNA sequence: TGTGCCAGCAGCCCTACCACAGATACGCAGTATTTT. Its translation is CASSPTTDTQYF.

This rearrangement joins TRBV5-4 to TRBJ1-1; 9 bases line up with TRBD1. The CDR3 is 12 residues long. Looked up from germline, CDR1 is SGHNT and CDR2 is YYREEE (reference sequence). The trim removed 5 bases at V and 11 bases at J, leaving 7 bases unmatched. The CDR3 nucleotides read TGTGCCAGCAGTTCGACAGGGGGATGGGCTTTCTTT. As protein: CASSSTGGWAFF.

CDR3 DNA: TGCGCCAGCAGCCCGGGACTAGCGGGTCGCAGCAATGAGCAGTTCTTC. Residues: CASSPGLAGRSNEQFF. This rearrangement joins TRBV5-1 to TRBJ2-1, with 12 bases aligning to TRBD2. J was trimmed by 6 bases and V by 4 bases; bases with no gene match: 8. The CDR3 is 16 amino acids. The germline V gene encodes CDR1 SGHRS and CDR2 YFSETQ. The full variable domain, its missing parts supplied by reference TRBV5-1 and TRBJ2-1, is KAGVTQTPRYLIKTRGQQVTLSCSPISGHRSVSWYQQTPGQGLQFLFEYFSETQRNKGNFPGRFSGRQFSNSRSEMNVSTLELGDSALYLCASSPGLAGRSNEQFFGPGTRLTVL.

CDR3 sequence: CASSSSTGPNEKLFF. CDR3 bases: TGTGCCAGCAGCTCTTCGACAGGGCCTAATGAAAAACTGTTTTTT. The chain is built from TRBV9 and TRBJ1-4, with 7 bases fitting TRBD1. V lost 4 bases, J lost 3 bases, and 6 bases stayed unmatched. The germline CDR1 and CDR2 sequences are SGDLS and YYNGEE. The length of the CDR3 is 15 residues.

CDR3 sequence (DNA): TGTGCCACCAGGACAGGGGGCATCGTGAATTCACCCCTCCACTTT. It encodes CATRTGGIVNSPLHF. The chain joins TRBV24-1 to TRBJ1-6, with 10 bases identical to TRBD1. The germline CDR1 and CDR2 sequences are KGHDR and SFDVKD. The V gene end was trimmed by 7 bases and the J gene end by 7 bases; junction bases not matched to a gene: 6. CDR3 length: 15 residues.

V is TRBV30 and J is TRBJ1-6; tentative D call: TRBD1 (5 bases). Trimming shortened V by 2 bases and J by 5 bases, and 19 bases separated the two germline ends. The CDR3 loop spans 17 amino acids. Germline V gene data show CDR1 as GTSNPN and CDR2 as SVGIG (reference sequence). The CDR3 region has the DNA TGTGCCTGGAGTACTCCGATGACAGTCGCCGATAATTCACCCCTCCACTTT. The encoded protein is CAWSTPMTVADNSPLHF.